A single sample gave rise to the 25 T cell receptor beta chains below, sequenced in a study of CD8 T cells in ankylosing spondylitis. Notes on the study in general: Ankylosing spondylitis blood seemed to carry a telltale TCR beta motif made of under ten highly homologous variants.

TCRdb independently ran MiXCR on the 5' RACE reads; one entry per CDR3 protein. Of about 840,000 distinct CDR3 sequences in the sample, 12% were seen once. Their recognized antigens are unknown. Sequencing used blood, either unsorted or a sorted T cell fraction (not recorded which). Receptor source: a male donor with ankylosing spondylitis.

The sample holds a few counts of this clonotype. This chain uses TRBV20-1 with TRBJ1-1; no clear D gene. V was clipped by 0 bases and J by 4 bases, with 12 bases between them. The germline gives CDR1 DFQATT, CDR2 SNEGSKA (reference sequence). CDR3 length equals 14 residues. Here the CDR3 reads CSARDPRRGTEAFF. The CDR3 coding sequence is TGCAGTGCTAGAGATCCTAGGCGGGGCACTGAAGCTTTCTTT.

The V and J genes are TRBV7-2 and TRBJ2-1; 11 bases are a match to TRBD2. The length of the CDR3 is 16 residues. Looked up from germline, CDR1 is SGHTA and CDR2 is FQGNSA. V lost 2 bases and J lost 9; bases outside the gene matches: 9. CDR3 amino acids: CASSLFGTSGDPEQFF. The CDR3 DNA reads TGTGCCAGCAGCTTATTCGGGACTAGCGGCGACCCTGAGCAGTTCTTC. Looking up the rest from reference TRBV7-2 and TRBJ2-1 gives the full variable domain: GAGVSQSPSNKVTEKGKDVELRCDPISGHTALYWYRQSLGQGLEFLIYFQGNSAPDKSGLPSDRFSAERTGGSVSTLTIQRTQQEDSAVYLCASSLFGTSGDPEQFFGPGTRLTVL.

The V and J genes are TRBV20-1 and TRBJ2-4; a possible D gene is TRBD2 (5 bases). The CDR3 is 13 amino acids. Germline assignment: CDR1 DFQATT and CDR2 SNEGSKA (reference sequence). Trimming cost V 5 bases and J 2 bases, with 10 bases left between them. The DNA for the CDR3 is TGCAGTGCTCCAGAGGGTTCCAAAAACATTCAGTACTTC. Amino acids: CSAPEGSKNIQYF.

This chain connects TRBV5-8 to TRBJ2-7; 9 nucleotides line up with TRBD1. In germline, CDR1 is SGHTS, CDR2 YDEGEE. V lost 2 bases and J lost 2; bases outside the gene matches: 5. This CDR3 has 15 residues. This CDR3 is CASSLMGQGTYEQYF. Here the CDR3 DNA reads TGTGCCAGCAGCTTAATGGGACAGGGAACCTACGAGCAGTACTTC.

The table lists this clonotype with a few counts. This sequence joins TRBV15 and TRBJ1-1, with no clear D. V lost 0 bases to trimming and J lost 6 bases, with 14 bases between them. This CDR3 has 15 amino acids. The germline gives CDR1 LNHNV, CDR2 YYDKDF (reference sequence). The CDR3 region is CATSRDWPPFPEAFF. In nucleotides, the CDR3 is TGTGCCACCAGCAGAGATTGGCCCCCGTTTCCTGAAGCTTTCTTT.

This clonotype was detected many times. The chain carries TRBV7-2 and TRBJ2-3; 7 positions match TRBD2. CDR1 is SGHTA, CDR2 FQGNSA, per germline. This CDR3 spans 15 amino acids. After removal of 1 base from V and 7 bases from J, the junction contained 8 bases not matched to a gene. CDR3 region: CASSLGTSAFYTQYF. The CDR3 DNA reads TGTGCCAGCAGCTTAGGAACTAGCGCCTTCTATACGCAGTATTTT.

V and J are TRBV4-2 and TRBJ2-7; D perhaps matches TRBD1 (6 bases). The CDR3 totals 16 residues. The germline V gene encodes CDR1 LGHNA and CDR2 YNFKEQ. The V and J ends lost 2 bases and 0 bases respectively, with 14 bases between them. This chain's CDR3 is CASSQSTGSFSYEQYF. The CDR3 nucleotides read TGTGCCAGCAGCCAATCGACAGGTTCTTTCTCCTACGAGCAGTACTTC.

This clonotype turned up a few times. The V gene is TRBV18, the J gene TRBJ2-1; the D gene is possibly TRBD2 (6 bases). Deletions cut 2 bases from V and 6 bases from J, with 11 bases between. The CDR3 covers 14 residues. Germline assignment: CDR1 KGHSH and CDR2 LQKENI. CDR3 protein: CASSPLEGRNEQFF. The CDR3 DNA reads TGTGCCAGCTCACCATTGGAGGGCCGCAATGAGCAGTTCTTC.

CDR3 in DNA: TGTGCCAGCAGCCAACGACCTAGGGGGACCACAGATACGCAGTATTTT. Translating it yields CASSQRPRGTTDTQYF. The chain links TRBV4-2 to TRBJ2-3; tentative D call: TRBD1 (6 bases). The CDR3 totals 16 residues. Germline V CDR1 and CDR2: LGHNA, YNFKEQ. V lost 2 bases and J 2 bases, leaving 14 bases between the germline ends.

There are a few counts of this clonotype. V and J are TRBV20-1 and TRBJ2-7, with 15 bases lining up with TRBD2. The CDR3 has 14 amino acids. Germline-derived CDR1 and CDR2 are DFQATT and SNEGSKA (reference sequence). J gave up 9 bases and V 5 bases, and 8 bases lay outside the gene matches. CDR3 sequence: CSALGTSGGRGQYF. CDR3 bases: TGCAGTGCTCTAGGGACTAGCGGGGGGAGGGGGCAGTACTTC.

This clonotype was detected only a few times. The V call is TRBV16, the J call TRBJ1-1; 7 bases align to TRBD1. Trimming cost V 4 bases and J 4 bases; bases outside gene matches: 6. Germline CDR1 is KGHSY and CDR2 is FQNENV. The CDR3 covers 14 residues. Here the CDR3 DNA reads TGTGCCAGCAGCCTCAGGGGGGAGGTCACTGAAGCTTTCTTT. Its translation is CASSLRGEVTEAFF.

This clonotype has a count of ten or more. This chain uses TRBV10-3 with TRBJ2-1; D remains ambiguous. This CDR3 region has 13 residues. Per germline, CDR1 ENHRY and CDR2 SYGVKD. V was pared by 2 bases and J by 6 bases, with 8 bases between. This chain's CDR3 is CAISEGKGNEQFF. The DNA for the CDR3 is TGTGCCATCAGTGAGGGCAAGGGCAATGAGCAGTTCTTC.

This rearrangement joins TRBV5-6 to TRBJ2-6, with D perhaps TRBD1 (6 bases). The germline CDR1 and CDR2 sequences are SGHDT and YYEEEE. Trimming took 1 base from V and 5 from J, leaving 16 bases between them. The CDR3 is 17 residues long. In DNA, the CDR3 is TGTGCCAGCAGCTTGCTGGGGACAACCGTGAGGGCCAACGTCCTGACTTTC. It is translated as CASSLLGTTVRANVLTF.

This clonotype came up a few times. V usage is TRBV12-3 or TRBV12-4 and J usage is TRBJ1-1, with D unclear. Trimming stripped 6 bases from V and 10 bases from J, with 12 bases between. The CDR3 totals 11 residues. The CDR3 loop reads CASSPGPIAFF. CDR3 coding DNA: TGTGCCAGCAGCCCGGGCCCCATAGCTTTCTTT.

This clonotype has just a few counts. This sequence joins TRBV5-1 and TRBJ1-3, with D unclear. There are 14 residues in the CDR3. The V end lost 2 bases, the J end lost 2 bases, and 8 bases lay between the germline ends. The V gene's germline CDR1 is SGHRS and CDR2 YFSETQ. The CDR3 sequence: CASSFTPTGNTIYF. CDR3 in DNA: TGCGCCAGCAGCTTTACACCCACTGGAAACACCATATATTTT.

This chain connects TRBV27 to TRBJ2-3; 15 bases are a match to TRBD2. Germline CDR1 and CDR2: MNHEY and SMNVEV (reference sequence). J gave up 4 bases and V 6 bases, and 5 bases lay outside the gene matches. The CDR3 is 16 amino acids. The CDR3 nucleotides read TGTGCCAGCAGAGGACTAGCGGGAGGGAGCCCAGATACGCAGTATTTT. This gives the protein CASRGLAGGSPDTQYF.

For this clonotype: A much larger clone differs from this one at a single base, so this may be a read error. The CDR3 DNA follows: TGCTGTGCTAGAGATCCGGGGAATGGCCCCGCAGAGACCCAGTACTTC. Its translation is CCARDPGNGPAETQYF. The chain joins TRBV20-1 to TRBJ2-5, with a tentative D call TRBD2 (5 bases). This CDR3 contains 16 residues. CDR1 DFQATT and CDR2 SNEGSKA come from the germline V gene (reference sequence).

This clonotype appeared a few times. This chain joins TRBV12-3 or TRBV12-4 and TRBJ1-1; the match to TRBD1 covers 8 bases. The CDR3 has 15 residues. With 5 bases clipped from V and 1 base from J, the junction kept 6 bases outside the gene matches. The CDR3 is CASSGGQETNTEAFF. In DNA, the CDR3 is TGTGCCAGCAGTGGGGGACAGGAGACGAACACTGAAGCTTTCTTT.

This clonotype was recorded many times. The J gene is TRBJ2-5, the V gene TRBV5-1, with 8 nucleotides matching TRBD2. The CDR3 sequence is 14 residues long. With 0 bases clipped from V and 5 bases from J, the junction kept 3 bases outside the gene matches. CDR1 and CDR2 (germline): SGHRS, YFSETQ. CDR3 protein: CASSLELAGETQYF. The CDR3 DNA reads TGCGCCAGCAGCTTGGAGCTAGCGGGCGAGACCCAGTACTTC.

This clonotype was observed a handful of times. The chain employs TRBV20-1 and TRBJ2-3; 10 bases map to TRBD1. Germline V lookup: CDR1 DFQATT, CDR2 SNEGSKA (reference sequence). V shed 1 base, J shed 3 bases, and the junction held 13 bases outside the gene matches. The CDR3 consists of 18 residues. Here the CDR3 DNA reads TGCAGTGCTAGAGGTCCGTTGGGGGGACAGGGGACAACAGATACGCAGTATTTT. The encoded protein is CSARGPLGGQGTTDTQYF.

This chain links TRBV29-1 with TRBJ1-1; 10 bases are shared with TRBD1. With V trimmed by 6 bases and J by 6 bases, 13 bases remained unmatched. The CDR3 sequence is 15 residues long. The germline CDR1 and CDR2 sequences are SQVTM and ANQGSEA. CDR3 in amino acids: CSVGGPGQGNAEAFF. In DNA, the CDR3 is TGCAGCGTGGGGGGACCGGGACAGGGGAATGCTGAAGCTTTCTTT.

The chain employs TRBV4-3 and TRBJ2-3; D is undetermined. The ends were cut back, 5 bases at V and 2 bases at J, with 14 bases in the middle. CDR1 and CDR2 from the germline V gene are LGHNA and YSLEER. The CDR3 consists of 15 residues. CDR3 coding DNA: TGCGCCAGCAGCGCCCTAGGTGCGTCCACAGATACGCAGTATTTT. Translating gives CASSALGASTDTQYF.

This clonotype was found a few times. The gene calls are TRBV20-1 and TRBJ2-5; D is undetermined. V gave up 0 bases and J gave up 3 bases, with 11 bases separating them. The germline gives CDR1 DFQATT, CDR2 SNEGSKA (reference sequence). CDR3 length: 14 residues. The CDR3 DNA reads TGCAGTGCTAGAGATCCTTGGGCAGAAGAGACCCAGTACTTC. Protein: CSARDPWAEETQYF.

This clonotype was counted only a few times. The chain uses TRBV5-1 and TRBJ1-1; D is undetermined. Trimming left V 2 bases short and J 5 bases short, with 13 bases between. The germline gives CDR1 SGHRS, CDR2 YFSETQ. This CDR3 has 14 amino acids. CDR3 DNA sequence: TGCGCCAGCAGCTTTGACCGTCCGGGGACTGAAGCTTTCTTT. It specifies CASSFDRPGTEAFF.

Remarks on this clonotype: This may stem from a read error, because a much larger clone lies one nucleotide away. V usage is TRBV11-1 and J usage is TRBJ1-1; D gene uncertain. CDR3 length: 13 amino acids. V was clipped by 2 bases and J by 3 bases, with 7 bases between them. Germline lookup yields CDR1 SGHAT and CDR2 FQDESV (reference sequence). CDR3 loop: CASSLNWDTEAFF. CDR3 DNA: TGTGCCAGCAGCTTAAACTGGGACACTGAAGCTTTCTTT.